This T cell receptor (beta chain) was captured by sequencing in a study of cytomegalovirus exposure and HLA in healthy donors. Notes on the study in general: Per a later analysis, HLA-associated TCR beta chains showed more clonal expansion than other, equally common TCR beta chains. Later analysis showed TCR association rates varying by HLA locus, highest for DRB1 and lowest for HLA-C. While the bulk of TCR sequences proved rare, some public TCRs turned up in many donors.

With respect to this clone: Its antigen is undetermined.

Researchers ran the PCR with 60 Vbeta and 13 Jbeta primers. Profiled with immunoSEQ multiplex PCR; TCRdb holds only in-frame clones, not every one. This table has 140,000 to 150,000 clones, over 75% appearing once. Sequenced input: PBMCs. This clonotype originated in a woman aged 25 to 39 in good health and CMV-seronegative.

CDR3 amino acids: CASSLDGEKTQYF. CDR3 in DNA: TGTGCCAGCAGCTTAGACGGGGAAAAGACCCAGTACTTC. The rearrangement uses TRBV7-8 and TRBJ2-5; D might be TRBD2 (5 bases). Trimming removed 1 base at V and 6 bases at J, with 9 bases between. Germline assignment: CDR1 SGHVS and CDR2 FQNEAQ. The CDR3 sequence is 13 residues long.